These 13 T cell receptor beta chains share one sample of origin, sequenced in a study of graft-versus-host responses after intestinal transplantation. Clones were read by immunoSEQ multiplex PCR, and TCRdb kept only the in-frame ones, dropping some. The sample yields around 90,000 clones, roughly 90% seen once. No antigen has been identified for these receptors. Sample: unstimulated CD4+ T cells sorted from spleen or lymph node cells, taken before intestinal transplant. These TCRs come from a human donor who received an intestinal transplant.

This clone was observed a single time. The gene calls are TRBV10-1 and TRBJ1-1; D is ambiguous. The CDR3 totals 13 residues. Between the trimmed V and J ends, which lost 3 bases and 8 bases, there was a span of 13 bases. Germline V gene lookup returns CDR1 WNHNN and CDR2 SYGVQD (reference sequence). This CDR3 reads CASSESGRVEAFF. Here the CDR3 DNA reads TGCGCCAGCAGTGAATCCGGGCGGGTAGAAGCTTTCTTT.

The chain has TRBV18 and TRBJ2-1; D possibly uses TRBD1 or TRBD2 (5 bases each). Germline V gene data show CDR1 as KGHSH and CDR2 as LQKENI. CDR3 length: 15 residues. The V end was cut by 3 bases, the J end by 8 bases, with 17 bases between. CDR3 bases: TGTGCCAGCTCACCGGGACCAGAAGTATTTTATGAGCAGTTCTTC. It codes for CASSPGPEVFYEQFF.

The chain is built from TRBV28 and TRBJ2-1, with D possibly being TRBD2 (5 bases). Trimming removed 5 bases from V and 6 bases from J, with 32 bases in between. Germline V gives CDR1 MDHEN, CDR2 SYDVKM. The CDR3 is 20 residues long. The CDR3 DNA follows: TGTGCCAGCAGTCGACTTGGAGCGGTGGGCGGAAGTCCCGATGGCAATGAGCAGTTCTTC. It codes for CASSRLGAVGGSPDGNEQFF. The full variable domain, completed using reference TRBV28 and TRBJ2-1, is DVKVTQSSRYLVKRTGEKVFLECVQDMDHENMFWYRQDPGLGLRLIYFSYDVKMKEKGDIPEGYSVSREKKERFSLILESASTNQTSMYLCASSRLGAVGGSPDGNEQFFGPGTRLTVL.

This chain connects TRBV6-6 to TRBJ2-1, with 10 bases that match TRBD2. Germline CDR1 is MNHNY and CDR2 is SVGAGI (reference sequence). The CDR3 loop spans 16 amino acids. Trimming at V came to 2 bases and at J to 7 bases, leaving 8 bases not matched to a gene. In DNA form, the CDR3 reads TGTGCCAGCAGTTACACGGGACTAGCGTTGAATAATGAGCAGTTCTTC. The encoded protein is CASSYTGLALNNEQFF.

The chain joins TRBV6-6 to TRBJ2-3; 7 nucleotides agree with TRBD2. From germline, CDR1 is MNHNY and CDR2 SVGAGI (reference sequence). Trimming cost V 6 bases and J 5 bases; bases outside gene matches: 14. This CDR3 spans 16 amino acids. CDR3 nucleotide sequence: TGTGCCAGCAGCCCCGGGACTACCATAGGTCAAGATACGCAGTATTTT. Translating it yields CASSPGTTIGQDTQYF.

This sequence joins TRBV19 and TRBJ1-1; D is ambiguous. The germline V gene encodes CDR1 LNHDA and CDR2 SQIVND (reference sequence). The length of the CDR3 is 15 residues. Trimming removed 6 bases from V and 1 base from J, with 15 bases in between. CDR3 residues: CASSSMVGKNTEAFF. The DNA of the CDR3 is TGTGCCAGTAGCAGTATGGTTGGGAAGAACACTGAAGCTTTCTTT.

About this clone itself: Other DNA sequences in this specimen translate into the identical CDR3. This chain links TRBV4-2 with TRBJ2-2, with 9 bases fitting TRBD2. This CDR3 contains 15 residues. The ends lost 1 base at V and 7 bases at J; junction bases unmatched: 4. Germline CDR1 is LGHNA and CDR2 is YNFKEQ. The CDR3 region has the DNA TGTGCCAGCAGCCAAGTTCGCGGGAGGGGCGGGGAGCTGTTTTTT. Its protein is CASSQVRGRGGELFF.

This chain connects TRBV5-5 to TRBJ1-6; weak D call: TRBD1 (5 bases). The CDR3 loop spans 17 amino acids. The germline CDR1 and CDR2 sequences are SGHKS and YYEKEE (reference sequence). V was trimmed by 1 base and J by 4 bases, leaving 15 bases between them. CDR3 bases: TGTGCCAGCAGCTTGTCGGGGTTCGAGGGGTATAATTCACCCCTCCACTTT. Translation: CASSLSGFEGYNSPLHF.

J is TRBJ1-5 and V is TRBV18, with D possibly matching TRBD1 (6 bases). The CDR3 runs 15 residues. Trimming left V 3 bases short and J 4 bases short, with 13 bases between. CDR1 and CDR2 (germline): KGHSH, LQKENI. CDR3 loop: CASSPVGGGNQPQHF. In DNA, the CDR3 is TGTGCCAGCTCACCGGTAGGGGGGGGAAATCAGCCCCAGCATTTT. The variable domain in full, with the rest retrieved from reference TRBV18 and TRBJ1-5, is NAGVMQNPRHLVRRRGQEARLRCSPMKGHSHVYWYRQLPEEGLKFMVYLQKENIIDESGMPKERFSAEFPKEGPSILRIQQVVRGDSAAYFCASSPVGGGNQPQHFGDGTRLSIL.

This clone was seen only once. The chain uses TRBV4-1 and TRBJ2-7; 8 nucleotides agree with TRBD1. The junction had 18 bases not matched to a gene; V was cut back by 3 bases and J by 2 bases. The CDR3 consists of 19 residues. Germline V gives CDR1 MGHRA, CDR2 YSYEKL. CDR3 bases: TGCGCCAGCAGCCATCAGAGGGCAGGGGGCCTTAGAGGGGCCTACGAGCAGTACTTC. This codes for CASSHQRAGGLRGAYEQYF.

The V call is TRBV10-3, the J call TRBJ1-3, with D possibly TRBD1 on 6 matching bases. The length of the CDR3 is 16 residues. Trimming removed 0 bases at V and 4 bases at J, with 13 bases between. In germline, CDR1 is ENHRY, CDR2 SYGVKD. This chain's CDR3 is CAISESPGAPGNTIYF. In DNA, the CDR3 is TGTGCCATCAGTGAGTCGCCAGGGGCCCCCGGAAACACCATATATTTT.

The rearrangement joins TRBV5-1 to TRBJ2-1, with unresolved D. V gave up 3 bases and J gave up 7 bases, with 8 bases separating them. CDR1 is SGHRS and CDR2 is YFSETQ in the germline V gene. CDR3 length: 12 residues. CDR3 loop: CASSSEDNEQFF. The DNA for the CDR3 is TGCGCCAGCAGCTCAGAAGATAATGAGCAGTTCTTC.

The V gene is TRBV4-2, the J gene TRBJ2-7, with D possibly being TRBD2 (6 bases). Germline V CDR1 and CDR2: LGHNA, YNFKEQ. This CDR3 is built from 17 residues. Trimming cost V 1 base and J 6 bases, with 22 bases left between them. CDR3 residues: CASSQGTRTSGGVEQYF. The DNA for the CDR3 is TGTGCCAGCAGCCAAGGGACTCGGACTTCCGGCGGGGTCGAGCAGTACTTC.